Following are 22 T cell receptor beta chains from one sample sequenced in a study of shared clonotypes between healthy human individuals (dated by TCRdb to between 2020 and 2021). The library was obtained by the immunoSEQ multiplex PCR assay. TCRdb obtained this table from immuneACCESS and retained in-frame rearrangements with V and J assigned. These tables miss some clones; where compared with another copy, unresolved V genes account for less than half of the shortfall, and the remainder is unexplained. Recorded for this sample are about 2.5 million clones; around 90% of them occurred a single time. Of the sample, 0.37% falls within the top ten clones. Material: naive CD4+ T cells from PBMCs. The cell subset or site label, read with the paper, signifies: CD45RA+ positively selected. Receptors were obtained from a man aged 18 to 35 in good health. Some clones in this sample may be carry-over from other donors' samples.

J is TRBJ1-5 and V is TRBV2; D possibly corresponds to TRBD1 (5 bases). Germline V gene sequence: CDR1 SNHLY, CDR2 FYNNEI. The CDR3 has 15 amino acids. The ends were cut back, 7 bases at V and 3 bases at J, with 16 bases in the middle. CDR3 sequence reads: CASTLLGGVNQPQHF. The CDR3 DNA sequence: TGTGCCAGCACTCTCCTCGGAGGGGTCAATCAGCCCCAGCATTTT. The complete variable domain, with remaining parts taken from reference TRBV2 and TRBJ1-5, reads EPEVTQTPSHQVTQMGQEVILRCVPISNHLYFYWYRQILGQKVEFLVSFYNNEISEKSEIFDDQFSVERPDGSNFTLKIRSTKLEDSAMYFCASTLLGGVNQPQHFGDGTRLSIL.

The chain couples TRBV27 to TRBJ1-5; D uncertain. V gave up 3 bases and J gave up 7 bases, with 10 bases separating them. This CDR3 is 13 amino acids long. CDR1 is MNHEY, CDR2 SMNVEV, per germline (reference sequence). This CDR3 reads CASSFPGRQPQHF. For the CDR3, the DNA is TGTGCCAGCAGTTTCCCTGGTAGGCAGCCCCAGCATTTT.

CDR3 amino acids: CSGTGEETQYF. Here the CDR3 DNA reads TGCAGTGGAACAGGGGAAGAGACCCAGTACTTC. The V call is TRBV20-1, the J call TRBJ2-5; the match to TRBD1 covers 7 bases. Per germline, CDR1 DFQATT and CDR2 SNEGSKA (reference sequence). The CDR3 covers 11 residues. J lost 3 bases, V lost 7 bases, and 2 bases had no gene match.

V usage is TRBV20-1 and J usage is TRBJ2-1; TRBD2 aligns across 7 bases. CDR1 is DFQATT, CDR2 SNEGSKA, per germline (reference sequence). The CDR3 runs 11 residues. This CDR3 is CWAGELNEQFF. The CDR3 DNA reads TGCTGGGCGGGGGAGTTAAATGAGCAGTTCTTC.

The genes are TRBV6-5 and TRBJ1-1; D not certain. V gave up 6 bases and J gave up 0 bases, with 11 bases separating them. Germline CDR1 reads MNHEY; CDR2 reads SVGAGI. This CDR3 is built from 14 residues. The CDR3 bases are TGTGCCAGCAGGAGGGCACGACTGAACACTGAAGCTTTCTTT. This sequence encodes CASRRARLNTEAFF.

The chain recombines TRBV5-1 with TRBJ2-1, with 7 bases aligning to TRBD2. The CDR3 totals 15 residues. Germline V gives CDR1 SGHRS, CDR2 YFSETQ. With 4 bases clipped from V and 3 bases from J, the junction kept 7 bases outside the gene matches. CDR3 sequence reads: CASSPGTTDYNEQFF. CDR3 DNA sequence: TGCGCCAGCAGCCCCGGGACTACTGACTACAATGAGCAGTTCTTC.

The chain employs TRBV2 and TRBJ2-7; D perhaps matches TRBD1 (6 bases). V was pared by 6 bases and J by 3 bases, with 18 bases between. Germline lookup yields CDR1 SNHLY and CDR2 FYNNEI. The CDR3 has 15 residues. CDR3 nucleotide sequence: TGTGCCAGCAGGGACAGACGTGGAGACCTCTACGAGCAGTACTTC. It encodes CASRDRRGDLYEQYF.

The chain has TRBV6-1 and TRBJ1-5, with D unresolved. From germline, CDR1 is MNHNS and CDR2 SASEGT. The CDR3 totals 15 residues. V lost 6 bases and J 9 bases, leaving 21 bases between the germline ends. The CDR3 DNA reads TGTGCCAGCAGCCAACAGCTGGCTCCCCGAGGGCCCCAGCATTTT. This gives the protein CASSQQLAPRGPQHF.

The chain recombines TRBV2 with TRBJ2-1; D is undetermined. Trimming removed 6 bases at V and 0 bases at J, with 9 bases between. CDR1 is SNHLY, CDR2 FYNNEI, per germline. The CDR3 has 14 residues. CDR3 DNA: TGTGCCAGCAGGAGCCTTATCTCCTACAATGAGCAGTTCTTC. Residues: CASRSLISYNEQFF.

This rearrangement joins TRBV9 to TRBJ2-7; the D gene is possibly TRBD1 (5 bases). CDR1 SGDLS and CDR2 YYNGEE come from the germline V gene. Trimming took 0 bases from V and 2 from J, leaving 9 bases between them. This CDR3 has 14 amino acids. DNA of the CDR3: TGTGCCAGCAGCGTAGCTGCAGGGCCCTACGAGCAGTACTTC. Protein: CASSVAAGPYEQYF.

This chain joins TRBV9 and TRBJ2-3; 12 positions agree with TRBD2. The trim removed 5 bases at V and 6 bases at J, leaving 7 bases unmatched. Germline CDR1 reads SGDLS; CDR2 reads YYNGEE. The CDR3 contains 15 residues. CDR3 DNA sequence: TGTGCCAGCAGAAGGACTAGCGGGGCGTCGGATACGCAGTATTTT. Amino acid sequence: CASRRTSGASDTQYF.

The chain combines TRBV6-5 with TRBJ1-1; D gene unclear. Trimming shortened V by 6 bases and J by 3 bases, and 8 bases separated the two germline ends. This CDR3 contains 12 residues. The V gene's germline CDR1 is MNHEY and CDR2 SVGAGI. In DNA, the CDR3 is TGTGCCAGCAGCCCAGGATACACTGAAGCTTTCTTT. Its translation: CASSPGYTEAFF.

The chain joins TRBV4-1 to TRBJ2-3, with TRBD2 matching 8 bases. Per germline, CDR1 MGHRA and CDR2 YSYEKL. The CDR3 sequence is 17 residues long. V gave up 4 bases and J gave up 5 bases; unmatched junction bases: 14. Here the CDR3 reads CASSRRSLGREGDTQYF. CDR3 sequence (DNA): TGCGCCAGCAGCCGACGATCTCTGGGCCGGGAGGGAGATACGCAGTATTTT.

The V call is TRBV5-1, the J call TRBJ2-5; perhaps TRBD2 as D (6 bases). The CDR3 contains 15 residues. The germline V gene has CDR1 SGHRS and CDR2 YFSETQ. V dropped 3 bases and J dropped 5 bases, with 17 bases sitting between them. CDR3 bases: TGCGCCAGCAGCTCCCCCGGGGGAGACGGGGAGACCCAGTACTTC. It specifies CASSSPGGDGETQYF.

V usage is TRBV4-2 and J usage is TRBJ1-4, with D hard to call. CDR1 is LGHNA, CDR2 YNFKEQ, per germline. The CDR3 totals 15 residues. V lost 2 bases and J lost 8, with 15 bases in between. The CDR3 here is CASSQHHLETEKLFF. The CDR3 bases are TGTGCCAGCAGCCAACATCACTTGGAAACAGAAAAACTGTTTTTT.

This clone appeared a few times. The chain uses TRBV29-1 and TRBJ1-1; D call uncertain. Per the germline V gene, CDR1 is SQVTM and CDR2 is ANQGSEA. The CDR3 loop spans 10 amino acids. The V end was cut by 2 bases, the J end by 7 bases, with 5 bases between. This CDR3 is CSVEQSEAFF. The CDR3 DNA reads TGCAGCGTTGAACAAAGTGAAGCTTTCTTT.

The chain uses TRBV5-1 and TRBJ2-1; 9 nucleotides align to TRBD1. V was pared by 4 bases and J by 6 bases, with 8 bases of the junction left unmatched. Germline loops: CDR1 SGHRS, CDR2 YFSETQ. This CDR3 is built from 15 residues. CDR3 protein: CASSLSQGAINEQFF. The CDR3 DNA is TGCGCCAGCAGCCTGTCACAGGGGGCCATCAATGAGCAGTTCTTC.

The V and J genes are TRBV7-6 and TRBJ1-2, with D perhaps TRBD1 (5 bases). V dropped 5 bases and J dropped 1 base, with 20 bases sitting between them. Per the germline V gene, CDR1 is SGHVS and CDR2 is FNYEAQ. CDR3 size: 17 residues. CDR3 coding DNA: TGTGCCAGCAGCCCCATGTATAGGGGCCCCAGTAACTATGGCTACACCTTC. Its translation is CASSPMYRGPSNYGYTF.

The chain has TRBV5-1 and TRBJ2-2; a weak D match, TRBD1 (5 bases). Germline CDR1 SGHRS, CDR2 YFSETQ. V lost 0 bases to trimming and J lost 2 bases, with 11 bases between them. This CDR3 is built from 16 residues. CDR3 nucleotides: TGCGCCAGCAGCTTGGTCCAGGGCAGCAACACCGGGGAGCTGTTTTTT. Translating gives CASSLVQGSNTGELFF.

CDR3 in DNA: TGCGCCAGCAGCTTCGCCCAGGAGAACTACGAGCAGTACTTC. This codes for CASSFAQENYEQYF. J is TRBJ2-7 and V is TRBV5-1; no clear D gene. CDR3 length: 14 residues. Germline V gives CDR1 SGHRS, CDR2 YFSETQ. V lost 2 bases, J lost 3 bases, and 12 bases lay in between.

This rearrangement joins TRBV9 to TRBJ1-1; possible D gene TRBD1, 6 bases. Trimming stripped 2 bases from V and 8 bases from J, with 13 bases between. This CDR3 contains 13 residues. Germline V CDR1 and CDR2: SGDLS, YYNGEE. In DNA form, the CDR3 reads TGTGCCAGCAGCGTTCAAACCGGGACAGAAGCTTTCTTT. Protein product: CASSVQTGTEAFF.

This sequence joins TRBV30 and TRBJ1-3, with TRBD1 matching over 8 bases. In germline, CDR1 is GTSNPN, CDR2 SVGIG (reference sequence). Trimming removed 4 bases from V and 4 bases from J; junction bases left unmatched: 3. The CDR3 is 13 residues long. In DNA, the CDR3 is TGTGCCTGGACAGGGGGCTACGGAAACACCATATATTTT. Translating gives CAWTGGYGNTIYF.